These 3 T cell receptor beta chains were sequenced from one sample in a study of response to subunit inactivated influenza vaccine. TCRdb recomputed calls from the RT-PCR reads with MiXCR, one row per CDR3 protein. The sample records about 580,000 distinct CDR3 sequences, about 15% being singletons. The sample in question was PBMCs from blood, obtained roughly 12 days after vaccination. The origin of the receptors is a man aged 45 to 65 who received an inactivated influenza vaccine.

The chain recombines TRBV7-2 with TRBJ2-1; possibly TRBD1 for D (6 bases). Trimming took off 5 bases at V and 5 bases at J, with 16 bases between the two ends. The CDR3 contains 15 residues. Looked up from germline, CDR1 is SGHTA and CDR2 is FQGNSA. The DNA of the CDR3 is TGTGCCAGCAGCAAAACAGGGATCGTCAACAATGAGCAGTTCTTC. Its translation: CASSKTGIVNNEQFF.

This clonotype showed up just a few times. The rearrangement uses TRBV12-3 or TRBV12-4 and TRBJ2-1; TRBD2 might be the D (6 bases). The CDR3 length is 15 residues. Trimming shortened V by 1 base and J by 4 bases, and 11 bases separated the two germline ends. The CDR3 DNA is TGTGCCAGCAGTTTAGGACTAGGGATGTACAATGAGCAGTTCTTC. Translation gives CASSLGLGMYNEQFF.

This clonotype came up many times. The chain carries TRBV4-1 and TRBJ2-7, with D possibly TRBD1 on 6 matching bases. Germline V gene data show CDR1 as MGHRA and CDR2 as YSYEKL. V gave up 4 bases and J gave up 2 bases, with 12 bases separating them. The CDR3 is 14 residues long. CDR3 DNA: TGCGCCAGCAGCCCAGGGGATTCCCCCTACGAGCAGTACTTC. Translating gives CASSPGDSPYEQYF.